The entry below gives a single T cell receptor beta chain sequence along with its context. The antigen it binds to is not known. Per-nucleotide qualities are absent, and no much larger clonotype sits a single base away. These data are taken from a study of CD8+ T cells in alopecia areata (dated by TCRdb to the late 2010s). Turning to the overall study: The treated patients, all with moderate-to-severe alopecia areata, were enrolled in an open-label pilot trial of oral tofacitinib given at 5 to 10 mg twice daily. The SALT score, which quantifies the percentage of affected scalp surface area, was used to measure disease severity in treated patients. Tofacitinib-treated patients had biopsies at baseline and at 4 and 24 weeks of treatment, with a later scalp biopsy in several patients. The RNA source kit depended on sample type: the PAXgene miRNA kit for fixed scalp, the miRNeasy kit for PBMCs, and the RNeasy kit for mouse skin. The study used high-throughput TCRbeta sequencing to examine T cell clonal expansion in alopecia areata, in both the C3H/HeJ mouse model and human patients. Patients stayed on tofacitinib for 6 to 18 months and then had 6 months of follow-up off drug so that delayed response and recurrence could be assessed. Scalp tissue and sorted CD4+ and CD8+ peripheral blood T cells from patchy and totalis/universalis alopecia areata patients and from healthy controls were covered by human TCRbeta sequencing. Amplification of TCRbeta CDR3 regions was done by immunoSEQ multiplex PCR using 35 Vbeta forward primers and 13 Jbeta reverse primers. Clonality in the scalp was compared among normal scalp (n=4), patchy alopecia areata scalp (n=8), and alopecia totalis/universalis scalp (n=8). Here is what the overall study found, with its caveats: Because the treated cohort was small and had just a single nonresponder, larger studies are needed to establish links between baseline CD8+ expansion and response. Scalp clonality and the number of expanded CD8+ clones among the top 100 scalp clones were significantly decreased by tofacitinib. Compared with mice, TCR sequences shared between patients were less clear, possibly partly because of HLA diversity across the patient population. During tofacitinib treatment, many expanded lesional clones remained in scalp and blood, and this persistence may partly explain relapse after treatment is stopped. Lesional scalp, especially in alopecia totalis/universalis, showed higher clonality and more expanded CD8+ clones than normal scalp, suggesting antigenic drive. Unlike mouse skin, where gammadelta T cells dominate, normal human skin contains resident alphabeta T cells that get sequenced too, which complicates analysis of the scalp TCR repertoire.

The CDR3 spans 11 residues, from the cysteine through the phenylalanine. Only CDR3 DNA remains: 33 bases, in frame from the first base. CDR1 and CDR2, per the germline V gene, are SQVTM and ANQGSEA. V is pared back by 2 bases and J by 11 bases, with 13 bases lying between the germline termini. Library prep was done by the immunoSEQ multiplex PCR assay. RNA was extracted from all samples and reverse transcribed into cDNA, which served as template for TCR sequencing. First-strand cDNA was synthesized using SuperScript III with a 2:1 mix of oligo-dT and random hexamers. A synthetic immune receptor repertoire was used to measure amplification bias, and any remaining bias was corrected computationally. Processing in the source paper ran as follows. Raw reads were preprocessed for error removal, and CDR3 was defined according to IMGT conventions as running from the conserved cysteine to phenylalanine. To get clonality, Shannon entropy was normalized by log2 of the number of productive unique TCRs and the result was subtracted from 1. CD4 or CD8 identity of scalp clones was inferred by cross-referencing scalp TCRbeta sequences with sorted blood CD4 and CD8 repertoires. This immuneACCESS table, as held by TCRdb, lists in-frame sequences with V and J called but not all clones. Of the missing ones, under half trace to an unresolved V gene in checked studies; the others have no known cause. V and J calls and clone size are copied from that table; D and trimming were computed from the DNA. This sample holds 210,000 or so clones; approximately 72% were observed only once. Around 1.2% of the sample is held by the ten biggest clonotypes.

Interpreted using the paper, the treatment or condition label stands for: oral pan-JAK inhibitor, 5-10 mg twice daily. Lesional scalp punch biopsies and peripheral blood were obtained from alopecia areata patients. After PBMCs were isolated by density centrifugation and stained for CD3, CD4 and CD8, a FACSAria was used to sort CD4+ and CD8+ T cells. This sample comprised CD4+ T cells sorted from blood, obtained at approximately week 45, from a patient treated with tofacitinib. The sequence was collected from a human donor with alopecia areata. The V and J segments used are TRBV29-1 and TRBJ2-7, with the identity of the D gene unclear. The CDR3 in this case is CSVEKKGSKYF. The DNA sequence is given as TGCAGCGTTGAAAAGAAGGGCAGTAAGTACTTC.